Below are 13 T cell receptor beta chains sequenced from a single sample in a study of identifying expanded T cells in peripheral blood. Assay used: immunoSEQ multiplex PCR; TCRdb lists only in-frame clones, some missing. The table lists roughly 100,000 clones, approximately 88% of them singletons. Sequencing input: blood. These receptors all stem from a person aged 18 to 75 in good health.

This sequence joins TRBV9 and TRBJ1-2, with D perhaps TRBD1 (6 bases). V dropped 3 bases and J dropped 3 bases, with 6 bases sitting between them. CDR1 and CDR2 from the germline V gene are SGDLS and YYNGEE. CDR3 length: 12 residues. Here the CDR3 reads CASSGTDYGYTF. DNA for the CDR3: TGTGCCAGCAGCGGGACAGACTATGGCTACACCTTC.

The chain couples TRBV6-4 to TRBJ1-2, with D hard to call. The CDR3 sequence is 11 residues long. CDR1 and CDR2 (germline): MRHNA, SNTAGT. Trimming removed 7 bases at V and 1 base at J, with 4 bases between. In DNA, the CDR3 is TGTGCCAGCAAGGATAACTATGGCTACACCTTC. This sequence encodes CASKDNYGYTF.

V is TRBV28 and J is TRBJ2-4; 8 bases are a match to TRBD1. CDR1 is MDHEN, CDR2 SYDVKM, per germline. V dropped 5 bases and J dropped 0; count of bases not matched to a gene: 12. The CDR3 is 18 residues long. The CDR3 DNA follows: TGTGCCAGCAGTCCCCGGGACAGGACCTTTTCAGCCAAAAACATTCAGTACTTC. Encoded protein: CASSPRDRTFSAKNIQYF. The complete variable domain, with remaining parts taken from reference TRBV28 and TRBJ2-4, reads DVKVTQSSRYLVKRTGEKVFLECVQDMDHENMFWYRQDPGLGLRLIYFSYDVKMKEKGDIPEGYSVSREKKERFSLILESASTNQTSMYLCASSPRDRTFSAKNIQYFGAGTRLSVL.

This chain connects TRBV9 to TRBJ2-2; D is ambiguous. There are 13 residues in the CDR3. Germline CDR1 and CDR2: SGDLS and YYNGEE. The V gene lost 0 bases and the J gene lost 6 bases, with 6 bases spanning the gap. The CDR3 is CASSVDQAGELFF. The DNA of the CDR3 is TGTGCCAGCAGCGTAGATCAGGCCGGGGAGCTGTTTTTT.

The DNA for the CDR3 is TGTGCCAGCAGTCTTCCTGGGGCCAACGTCCTGACTTTC. Translation gives CASSLPGANVLTF. V usage is TRBV5-6 and J usage is TRBJ2-6; D remains ambiguous. Per the germline V gene, CDR1 is SGHDT and CDR2 is YYEEEE. The V and J ends lost 5 bases and 2 bases respectively, with 5 bases between them. The CDR3 has 13 amino acids. The full variable domain, rest sourced from reference TRBV5-6 and TRBJ2-6, is DAGVTQSPTHLIKTRGQQVTLRCSPKSGHDTVSWYQQALGQGPQFIFQYYEEEERQRGNFPDRFSGHQFPNYSSELNVNALLLGDSALYLCASSLPGANVLTFGAGSRLTVL.

This clone was recorded once. The rearrangement uses TRBV28 and TRBJ1-1, with TRBD1 identical over 7 bases. V was clipped by 5 bases and J by 1 base; unmatched bases: 10. CDR3 size: 16 residues. The germline V gene encodes CDR1 MDHEN and CDR2 SYDVKM. The CDR3 here is CASSPSLGDRNTEAFF. DNA of the CDR3: TGTGCCAGCAGTCCCTCTCTCGGGGACAGGAACACTGAAGCTTTCTTT.

This clone turned up a few times. The chain carries TRBV6-6 and TRBJ2-3, with D perhaps TRBD1 (7 bases). The CDR3 length is 12 residues. The germline V gene has CDR1 MNHNY and CDR2 SVGAGI (reference sequence). Trimming pared 9 bases from V and 6 bases from J, leaving 13 bases between. The CDR3 DNA is TGTGCCAGTCAGGGGGGCGTGGATACGCAGTATTTT. It codes for CASQGGVDTQYF.

V usage is TRBV7-3 and J usage is TRBJ2-5; 8 positions agree with TRBD1. The CDR3 extends over 13 amino acids. With V trimmed by 5 bases and J by 6 bases, 5 bases remained unmatched. The germline CDR1 and CDR2 sequences are SGHTA and FQGTGA. CDR3 DNA: TGTGCCAGCAGCCCAGGGGGCGCGAAGACCCAGTACTTC. It encodes CASSPGGAKTQYF.

This CDR3 reads CASSLEGWSGGPHNEQFF. The CDR3 coding sequence is TGTGCCAGCAGCTTAGAGGGTTGGAGCGGGGGGCCCCACAATGAGCAGTTCTTC. V gene TRBV7-9 combines with J gene TRBJ2-1; 9 bases agree with TRBD2. Germline CDR1 reads SEHNR; CDR2 reads FQNEAQ (reference sequence). The CDR3 is 18 amino acids. After removal of 1 base from V and 5 bases from J, the junction contained 12 bases not matched to a gene. Together with reference TRBV7-9 and TRBJ2-1, the CDR3 gives the full variable domain: DTGVSQNPRHKITKRGQNVTFRCDPISEHNRLYWYRQTLGQGPEFLTYFQNEAQLEKSRLLSDRFSAERPKGSFSTLEIQRTEQGDSAMYLCASSLEGWSGGPHNEQFFGPGTRLTVL.

The V and J genes are TRBV10-3 and TRBJ2-3, with no clear D. The CDR3 sequence is 14 residues long. Trimming took 2 bases from V and 1 from J, leaving 7 bases between them. Germline CDR1 ENHRY, CDR2 SYGVKD. CDR3 region: CAISEVLGTDTQYF. The DNA of the CDR3 is TGTGCCATCAGTGAGGTTCTGGGCACAGATACGCAGTATTTT.

The V and J genes are TRBV5-1 and TRBJ2-1; TRBD2 agrees at 14 bases. Germline CDR1 SGHRS, CDR2 YFSETQ. The CDR3 totals 19 residues. J lost 1 base, V lost 4 bases, and 10 bases had no gene match. CDR3 protein: CASSGGLAGVTESYNEQFF. In nucleotides, the CDR3 is TGCGCCAGCAGCGGGGGACTAGCGGGGGTTACCGAGTCCTACAATGAGCAGTTCTTC.

The chain uses TRBV4-3 and TRBJ1-6, with D possibly matching TRBD1 (5 bases). Germline V gene sequence: CDR1 LGHNA, CDR2 YSLEER. Trimming stripped 1 base from V and 6 bases from J, with 13 bases between. The CDR3 length is 16 residues. The CDR3: CASSQVPQGANSPLHF. The CDR3, as DNA: TGCGCCAGCAGCCAAGTGCCCCAGGGTGCTAATTCACCCCTCCACTTT.

The V gene is TRBV14, the J gene TRBJ2-5, with D hard to call. The CDR3 covers 12 residues. The V end lost 0 bases, the J end lost 5 bases, and 4 bases lay between the germline ends. Germline-derived CDR1 and CDR2 are SGHDN and FVKESK. The CDR3, as DNA: TGTGCCAGCAGCCAAGATCTTGAGACCCAGTACTTC. Protein sequence: CASSQDLETQYF. Drawing the rest from reference TRBV14 and TRBJ2-5, the complete variable domain is EAGVTQFPSHSVIEKGQTVTLRCDPISGHDNLYWYRRVMGKEIKFLLHFVKESKQDESGMPNNRFLAERTGGTYSTLKVQPAELEDSGVYFCASSQDLETQYFGPGTRLLVL.